A selection of T cell receptor beta chains follows, all from one sample in a study of blood T cells in healthy people across ages. TCRdb independently ran MiXCR on the 5' RACE reads; one entry per CDR3 protein. The table records 650,000 to 1,000,000 distinct CDR3 sequences, under 40% of them present only once. The sequencing input was blood. The receptors derive from a young man in good health. Both conserved end residues are part of each CDR3. Each record gives: D gene, V gene, J gene, clone size, CDR3 protein, CDR3 DNA. D genes are given only for firm matches. Clone size is given for some rows only: seen once, a few or many times, or a class if the clone is expanded.

D: NA; V: TRBV20-1; J: TRBJ1-5; size: NA; CDR3: CSASRSGGNQPQHF; DNA: TGCAGTGCTAGTAGGTCGGGCGGCAATCAGCCCCAGCATTTT
D: TRBD1; V: TRBV7-2; J: TRBJ1-1; size: NA; CDR3: CASSRDRGAEAFF; DNA: TGTGCCAGCAGCCGGGACAGGGGCGCTGAAGCTTTCTTT
D: TRBD1; V: TRBV9; J: TRBJ2-2; size: NA; CDR3: CASSAGQGLRGSGELFF; DNA: TGTGCCAGCAGCGCGGGACAGGGCTTACGGGGATCCGGGGAGCTGTTTTTT
D: NA; V: TRBV29-1; J: TRBJ2-3; size: NA; CDR3: CSVKILTDTQYF; DNA: TGCAGCGTTAAGATCCTCACAGATACGCAGTATTTT
D: NA; V: TRBV5-1; J: TRBJ2-7; size: few; CDR3: CASSPAVVSSYEQYF; DNA: TGCGCCAGCAGCCCAGCGGTGGTAAGCTCCTACGAGCAGTACTTC
D: NA; V: TRBV27; J: TRBJ2-5; size: NA; CDR3: CASSLSRRLQETQYF; DNA: TGTGCCAGCAGTTTATCCCGGCGGCTCCAAGAGACCCAGTACTTC
D: NA; V: TRBV6-4; J: TRBJ2-5; size: NA; CDR3: CASGVRPKETQYF; DNA: TGTGCCAGCGGAGTCCGGCCCAAAGAGACCCAGTACTTC
D: NA; V: TRBV20-1; J: TRBJ1-1; size: NA; CDR3: CSAEQGLNTEAFF; DNA: TGCAGTGCGGAACAGGGTCTGAACACTGAAGCTTTCTTT
D: TRBD1; V: TRBV6-6; J: TRBJ2-1; size: NA; CDR3: CASSYTGQGMRNEQFF; DNA: TGTGCCAGCAGTTACACGGGACAGGGGATGAGGAATGAGCAGTTCTTC
D: NA; V: TRBV12-3/TRBV12-4; J: TRBJ1-2; size: few; CDR3: CASSTNVPGRGTVGYTF; DNA: TGTGCCAGCAGTACAAACGTCCCGGGACGGGGAACTGTGGGCTACACCTTC
D: NA; V: TRBV6-2/TRBV6-3; J: TRBJ2-1; size: NA; CDR3: CASSYEKWASSYNEQFF; DNA: TGTGCCAGCAGTTACGAGAAATGGGCGAGCTCCTACAATGAGCAGTTCTTC
D: NA; V: TRBV19; J: TRBJ2-5; size: NA; CDR3: CASSTTREETQYF; DNA: TGTGCCAGTAGTACCACTAGGGAAGAGACCCAGTACTTC
D: TRBD1; V: TRBV12-3/TRBV12-4; J: TRBJ2-1; size: many; CDR3: CASSLVGQGYNEQFF; DNA: TGTGCCAGCAGTTTAGTGGGACAGGGCTACAATGAGCAGTTCTTC